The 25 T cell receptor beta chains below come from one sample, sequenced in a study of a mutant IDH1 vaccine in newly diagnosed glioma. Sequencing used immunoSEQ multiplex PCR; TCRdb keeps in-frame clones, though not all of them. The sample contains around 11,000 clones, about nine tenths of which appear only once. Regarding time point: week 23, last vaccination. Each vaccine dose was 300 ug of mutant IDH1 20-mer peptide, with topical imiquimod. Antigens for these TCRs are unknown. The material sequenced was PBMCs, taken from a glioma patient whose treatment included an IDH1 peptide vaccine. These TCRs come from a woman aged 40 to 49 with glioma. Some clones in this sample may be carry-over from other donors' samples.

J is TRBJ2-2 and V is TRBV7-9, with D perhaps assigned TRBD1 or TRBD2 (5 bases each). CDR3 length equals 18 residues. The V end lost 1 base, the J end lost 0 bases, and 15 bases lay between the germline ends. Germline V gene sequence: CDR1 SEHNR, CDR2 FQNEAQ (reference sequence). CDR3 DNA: TGTGCCAGCAGCTTAGAATATCCTTGGGGGACGAACACCGGGGAGCTGTTTTTT. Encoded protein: CASSLEYPWGTNTGELFF.

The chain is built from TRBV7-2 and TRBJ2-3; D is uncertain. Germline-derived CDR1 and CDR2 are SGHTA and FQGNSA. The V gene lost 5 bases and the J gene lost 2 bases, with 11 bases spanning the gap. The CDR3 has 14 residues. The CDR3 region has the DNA TGTGCCAGCAGCGCGACCAGCTACACAGATACGCAGTATTTT. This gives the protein CASSATSYTDTQYF.

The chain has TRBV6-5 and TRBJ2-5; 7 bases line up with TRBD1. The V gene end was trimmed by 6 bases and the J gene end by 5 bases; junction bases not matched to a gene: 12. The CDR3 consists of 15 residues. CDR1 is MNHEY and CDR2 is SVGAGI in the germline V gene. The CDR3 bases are TGTGCCAGCAGCAGGCAAAGGGGGCGTAGGGAGACCCAGTACTTC. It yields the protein CASSRQRGRRETQYF.

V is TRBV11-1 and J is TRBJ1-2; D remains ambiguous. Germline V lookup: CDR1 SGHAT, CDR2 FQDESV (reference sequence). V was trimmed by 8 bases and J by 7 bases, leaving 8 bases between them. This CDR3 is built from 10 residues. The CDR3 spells CASGQAGYTF. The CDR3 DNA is TGTGCCAGCGGGCAGGCTGGCTACACCTTC.

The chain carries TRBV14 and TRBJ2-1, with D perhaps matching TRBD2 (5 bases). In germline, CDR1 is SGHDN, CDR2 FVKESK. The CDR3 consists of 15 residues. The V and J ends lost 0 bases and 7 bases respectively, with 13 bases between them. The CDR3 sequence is CASSQERAPKNEQFF. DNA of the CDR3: TGTGCCAGCAGCCAAGAGAGGGCCCCTAAGAATGAGCAGTTCTTC. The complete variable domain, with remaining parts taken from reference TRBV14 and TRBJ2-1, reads EAGVTQFPSHSVIEKGQTVTLRCDPISGHDNLYWYRRVMGKEIKFLLHFVKESKQDESGMPNNRFLAERTGGTYSTLKVQPAELEDSGVYFCASSQERAPKNEQFFGPGTRLTVL.

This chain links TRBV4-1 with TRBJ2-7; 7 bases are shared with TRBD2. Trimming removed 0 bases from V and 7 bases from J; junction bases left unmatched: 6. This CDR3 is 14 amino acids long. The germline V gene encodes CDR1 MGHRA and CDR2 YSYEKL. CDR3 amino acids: CASSQEISGREQYF. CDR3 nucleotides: TGCGCCAGCAGCCAAGAGATTAGCGGGCGTGAGCAGTACTTC.

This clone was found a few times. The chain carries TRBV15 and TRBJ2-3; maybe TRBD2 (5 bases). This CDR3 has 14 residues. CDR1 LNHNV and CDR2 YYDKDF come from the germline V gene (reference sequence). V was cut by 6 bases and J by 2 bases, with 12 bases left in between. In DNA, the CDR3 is TGTGCCACCAGTCTGAGGGAGTACACAGATACGCAGTATTTT. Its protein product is CATSLREYTDTQYF.

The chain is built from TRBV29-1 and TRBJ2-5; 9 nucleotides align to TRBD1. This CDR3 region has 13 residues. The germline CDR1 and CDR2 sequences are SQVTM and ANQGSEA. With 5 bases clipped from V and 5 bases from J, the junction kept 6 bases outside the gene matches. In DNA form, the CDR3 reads TGCAGCGTTAGGGGACAGGGAAGTGAGACCCAGTACTTC. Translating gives CSVRGQGSETQYF. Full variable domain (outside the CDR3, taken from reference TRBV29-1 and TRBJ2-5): SAVISQKPSRDICQRGTSLTIQCQVDSQVTMMFWYRQQPGQSLTLIATANQGSEATYESGFVIDKFPISRPNLTFSTLTVSNMSPEDSSIYLCSVRGQGSETQYFGPGTRLLVL.

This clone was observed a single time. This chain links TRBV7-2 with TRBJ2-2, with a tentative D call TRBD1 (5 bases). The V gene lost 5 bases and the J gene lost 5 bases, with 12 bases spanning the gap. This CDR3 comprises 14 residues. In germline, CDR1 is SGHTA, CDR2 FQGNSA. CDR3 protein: CASSPWTLTGELFF. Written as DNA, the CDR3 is TGTGCCAGCAGCCCCTGGACACTAACCGGGGAGCTGTTTTTT.

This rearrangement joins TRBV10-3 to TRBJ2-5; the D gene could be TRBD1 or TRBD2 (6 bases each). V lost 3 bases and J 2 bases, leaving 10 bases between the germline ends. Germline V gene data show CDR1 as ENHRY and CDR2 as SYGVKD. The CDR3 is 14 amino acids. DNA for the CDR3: TGTGCCATCAGTGATGGGGGGCAACAAGAGACCCAGTACTTC. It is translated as CAISDGGQQETQYF.

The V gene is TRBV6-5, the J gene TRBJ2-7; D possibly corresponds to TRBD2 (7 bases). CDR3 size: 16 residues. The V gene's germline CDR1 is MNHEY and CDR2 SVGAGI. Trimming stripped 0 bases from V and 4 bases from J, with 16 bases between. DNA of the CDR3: TGTGCCAGCAGTTACTCGGGGGGGGCCCCACGTTACGAGCAGTACTTC. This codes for CASSYSGGAPRYEQYF.

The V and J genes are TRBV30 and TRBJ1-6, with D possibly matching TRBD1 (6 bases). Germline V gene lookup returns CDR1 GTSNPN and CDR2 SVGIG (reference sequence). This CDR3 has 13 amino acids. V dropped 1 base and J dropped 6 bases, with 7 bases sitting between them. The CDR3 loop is CAWSEDSNSPLHF. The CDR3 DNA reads TGTGCCTGGAGTGAGGACAGTAATTCACCCCTCCACTTT.

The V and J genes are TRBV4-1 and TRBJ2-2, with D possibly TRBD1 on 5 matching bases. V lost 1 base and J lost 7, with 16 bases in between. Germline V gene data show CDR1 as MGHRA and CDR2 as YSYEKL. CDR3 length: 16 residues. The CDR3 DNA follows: TGCGCCAGCAGCCAAGGGGGCCTCAAAGGCGGCGGGGAGCTGTTTTTT. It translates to CASSQGGLKGGGELFF.

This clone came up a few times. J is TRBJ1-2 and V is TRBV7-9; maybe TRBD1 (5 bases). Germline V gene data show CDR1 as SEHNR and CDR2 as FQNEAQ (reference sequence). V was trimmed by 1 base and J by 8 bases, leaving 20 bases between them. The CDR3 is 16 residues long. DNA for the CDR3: TGTGCCAGCAGCTTAGATCAATTTGCAGGGAGGGAAGGCTACACCTTC. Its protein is CASSLDQFAGREGYTF.

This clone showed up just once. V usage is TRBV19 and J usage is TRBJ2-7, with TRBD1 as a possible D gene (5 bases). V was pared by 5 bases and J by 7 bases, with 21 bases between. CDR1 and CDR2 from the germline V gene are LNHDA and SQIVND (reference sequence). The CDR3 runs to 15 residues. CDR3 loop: CASSHHAQGLPEQYF. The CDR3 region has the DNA TGTGCCAGTAGTCACCACGCCCAGGGTCTACCTGAGCAGTACTTC.

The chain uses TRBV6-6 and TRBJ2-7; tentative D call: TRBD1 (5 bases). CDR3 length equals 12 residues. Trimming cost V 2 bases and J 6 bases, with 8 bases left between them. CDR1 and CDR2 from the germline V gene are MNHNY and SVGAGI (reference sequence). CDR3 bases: TGTGCCAGCAGTTACCTGGGGCGCGAGCAGTACTTC. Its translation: CASSYLGREQYF.

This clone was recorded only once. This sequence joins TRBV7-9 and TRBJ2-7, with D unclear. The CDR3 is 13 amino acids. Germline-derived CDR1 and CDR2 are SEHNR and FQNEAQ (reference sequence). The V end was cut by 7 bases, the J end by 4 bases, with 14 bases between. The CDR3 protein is CASTPDGPYEQYF. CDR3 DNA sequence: TGTGCCAGCACCCCGGACGGGCCGTACGAGCAGTACTTC. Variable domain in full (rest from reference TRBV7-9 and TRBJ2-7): DTGVSQNPRHKITKRGQNVTFRCDPISEHNRLYWYRQTLGQGPEFLTYFQNEAQLEKSRLLSDRFSAERPKGSFSTLEIQRTEQGDSAMYLCASTPDGPYEQYFGPGTRLTVT.

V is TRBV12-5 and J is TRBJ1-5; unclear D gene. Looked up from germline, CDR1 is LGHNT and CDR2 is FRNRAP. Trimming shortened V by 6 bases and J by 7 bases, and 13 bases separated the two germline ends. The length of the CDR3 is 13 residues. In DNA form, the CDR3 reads TGTGCTAGTGGAAGGGAGGGCCAACAGCCCCAGCATTTT. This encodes CASGREGQQPQHF.

The CDR3 nucleotides are TGTGCCAGCAGCTACGGACAGACAAGAACACCCCTCCACTTT. Translating gives CASSYGQTRTPLHF. This chain joins TRBV5-6 and TRBJ1-6; D may be TRBD1 (6 bases). This CDR3 is 14 amino acids long. Deletions cut 3 bases from V and 11 bases from J, with 15 bases between. Germline CDR1 SGHDT, CDR2 YYEEEE.

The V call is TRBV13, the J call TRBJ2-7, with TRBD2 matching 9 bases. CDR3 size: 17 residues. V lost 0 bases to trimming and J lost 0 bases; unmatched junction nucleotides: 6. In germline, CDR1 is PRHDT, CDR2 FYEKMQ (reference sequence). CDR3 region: CASSLGRPSGISYEQYF. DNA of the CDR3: TGTGCCAGCAGCTTAGGAAGGCCTAGCGGGATCTCCTACGAGCAGTACTTC.

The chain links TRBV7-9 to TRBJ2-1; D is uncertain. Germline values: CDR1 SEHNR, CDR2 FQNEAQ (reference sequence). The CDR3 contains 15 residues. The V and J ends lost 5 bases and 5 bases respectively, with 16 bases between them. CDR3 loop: CASSPTPGLDNEQFF. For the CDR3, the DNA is TGTGCCAGCAGCCCTACGCCTGGGTTGGACAATGAGCAGTTCTTC.

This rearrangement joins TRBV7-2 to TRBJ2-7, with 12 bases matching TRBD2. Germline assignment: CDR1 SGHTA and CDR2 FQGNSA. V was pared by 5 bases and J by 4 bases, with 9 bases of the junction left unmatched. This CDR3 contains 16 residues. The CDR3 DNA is TGTGCCAGCAGCCCTACCTCACTAGCGGGGGGATACGAGCAGTACTTC. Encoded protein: CASSPTSLAGGYEQYF.

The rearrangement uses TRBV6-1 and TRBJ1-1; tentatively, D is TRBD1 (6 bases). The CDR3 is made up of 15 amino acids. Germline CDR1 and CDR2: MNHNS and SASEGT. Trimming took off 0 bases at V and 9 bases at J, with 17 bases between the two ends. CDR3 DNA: TGTGCCAGCAGTGAAGCGGTTGGGCAGGGGACGAAAGCTTTCTTT. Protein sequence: CASSEAVGQGTKAFF.

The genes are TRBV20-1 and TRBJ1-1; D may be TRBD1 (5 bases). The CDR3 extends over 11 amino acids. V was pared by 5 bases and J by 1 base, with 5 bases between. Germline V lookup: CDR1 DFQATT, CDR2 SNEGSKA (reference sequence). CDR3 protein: CSADRNTEAFF. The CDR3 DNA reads TGCAGTGCTGACAGGAACACTGAAGCTTTCTTT.

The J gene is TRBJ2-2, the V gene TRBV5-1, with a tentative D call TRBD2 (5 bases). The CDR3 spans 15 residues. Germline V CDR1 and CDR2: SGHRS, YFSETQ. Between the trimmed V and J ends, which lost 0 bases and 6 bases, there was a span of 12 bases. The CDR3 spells CASSLARAGAGELFF. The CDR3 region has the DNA TGCGCCAGCAGCTTGGCCCGGGCGGGCGCCGGGGAGCTGTTTTTT.